These 18 T cell receptor beta chains share one sample of origin, sequenced in a study of Ad26.COV2.S vaccination and SARS-CoV-2 variants. Sequenced by immunoSEQ multiplex PCR; TCRdb stores in-frame clones only, minus some. The sample has about 410,000 clones; about 88% are singletons. The treatment here: about 20 received Ad26.COV2.S at low or high dose, single or two shots; five or six received placebo; per-sample allocation not given. Repertoires come from day 63 after the first vaccine or placebo injection. Specimen: peripheral blood, collected in a trial of Ad26.COV2.S vaccine versus placebo. The receptors here all came from a person between 18 and 60 years old who received the Ad26.COV2.S COVID-19 vaccine or a placebo.

CDR3 protein: CAWSSGNRYEQYF. CDR3 nucleotide sequence: TGTGCCTGGAGTAGTGGAAATCGTTACGAGCAGTACTTC. V is TRBV30 and J is TRBJ2-7; D call uncertain. The CDR3 is made up of 13 amino acids. V lost 2 bases to trimming and J lost 4 bases, with 12 bases between them. The germline V gene encodes CDR1 GTSNPN and CDR2 SVGIG (reference sequence).

About this clone itself: Other DNA sequences in this specimen translate into the identical CDR3. This chain connects TRBV3-1 (or the pseudogene TRBV3-2) to TRBJ1-5, with a weak D call TRBD1 (5 bases). The CDR3 extends over 14 amino acids. Germline V gene lookup returns CDR1 LGHDT and CDR2 YNNKEL (reference sequence). The V end was cut by 0 bases, the J end by 4 bases, with 7 bases between. The CDR3 nucleotides read TGTGCCAGCAGCCAAGAACGGGGGAATCAGCCCCAGCATTTT. It yields the protein CASSQERGNQPQHF.

As DNA, the CDR3 is TGTGCCAGCAGCCCCGGGACAGATCTTTACAATGAGCAGTTCTTC. Translating gives CASSPGTDLYNEQFF. The J gene is TRBJ2-1, the V gene TRBV5-4; 7 bases are shared with TRBD1. The CDR3 is 15 amino acids. With V trimmed by 4 bases and J by 4 bases, 8 bases remained unmatched. The germline V gene encodes CDR1 SGHNT and CDR2 YYREEE (reference sequence). The full variable domain, with the rest looked up from reference TRBV5-4 and TRBJ2-1, is ETGVTQSPTHLIKTRGQQVTLRCSSQSGHNTVSWYQQALGQGPQFIFQYYREEENGRGNFPPRFSGLQFPNYSSELNVNALELDDSALYLCASSPGTDLYNEQFFGPGTRLTVL.

This sequence joins TRBV19 and TRBJ1-1; D is undetermined. Germline loops: CDR1 LNHDA, CDR2 SQIVND (reference sequence). The length of the CDR3 is 12 residues. V was shortened by 8 bases and J by 1 base, with 8 bases between the two germline ends. Written as DNA, the CDR3 is TGTGCCAGTCCCTCCGGGAACACTGAAGCTTTCTTT. This codes for CASPSGNTEAFF.

V gene TRBV11-1 combines with J gene TRBJ2-1; D is uncertain. V was cut by 2 bases and J by 2 bases, with 10 bases left in between. CDR1 is SGHAT and CDR2 is FQDESV in the germline V gene (reference sequence). The CDR3 spans 15 residues. CDR3 in amino acids: CASSLFRGAYNEQFF. Here the CDR3 DNA reads TGTGCCAGCAGCTTATTTCGCGGAGCCTACAATGAGCAGTTCTTC. Full variable domain (missing parts from reference TRBV11-1 and TRBJ2-1): EAEVAQSPRYKITEKSQAVAFWCDPISGHATLYWYRQILGQGPELLVQFQDESVVDDSQLPKDRFSAERLKGVDSTLKIQPAELGDSAMYLCASSLFRGAYNEQFFGPGTRLTVL.

This clone was observed a handful of times. The chain has TRBV2 and TRBJ2-7; D possibly corresponds to TRBD1 (6 bases). With 5 bases removed from V and 4 bases from J, the gap between germline ends came to 6 bases. The CDR3 spans 11 residues. CDR1 and CDR2 (germline): SNHLY, FYNNEI. CDR3: CASSTGYEQYF. CDR3 DNA sequence: TGTGCCAGCAGTACAGGGTACGAGCAGTACTTC.

The V call is TRBV19, the J call TRBJ2-7; a possible D gene is TRBD2 (5 bases). Germline V CDR1 and CDR2: LNHDA, SQIVND (reference sequence). The CDR3 has 15 amino acids. V was trimmed by 8 bases and J by 5 bases, leaving 22 bases between them. This CDR3 is CASRLREGLINEQYF. DNA of the CDR3: TGTGCCAGTCGCTTGAGGGAAGGGCTGATCAACGAGCAGTACTTC.

The chain employs TRBV28 and TRBJ1-6; tentatively, D is TRBD1 (5 bases). Germline V CDR1 and CDR2: MDHEN, SYDVKM. This CDR3 spans 16 amino acids. Trimming removed 2 bases from V and 10 bases from J, with 18 bases in between. In nucleotides, the CDR3 is TGTGCCAGCAGTTTAGGTGGGGGGACGTGGGGATCACCCCTCCACTTT. Translated: CASSLGGGTWGSPLHF. Complete variable domain (other parts from reference TRBV28 and TRBJ1-6): DVKVTQSSRYLVKRTGEKVFLECVQDMDHENMFWYRQDPGLGLRLIYFSYDVKMKEKGDIPEGYSVSREKKERFSLILESASTNQTSMYLCASSLGGGTWGSPLHFGNGTRLTVT.

The rearrangement uses TRBV28 and TRBJ1-1, with 7 bases that match TRBD1. The CDR3 loop spans 14 amino acids. Germline V CDR1 and CDR2: MDHEN, SYDVKM. V lost 10 bases, J lost 3 bases, and 11 bases stayed unmatched. The CDR3 here is CATLTLQGHTEAFF. The CDR3 coding sequence is TGTGCCACCCTGACGCTACAGGGGCACACTGAAGCTTTCTTT.

This clone was detected only once. CDR3 nucleotides: TGTGCCAGCAGTCGCGGACAGGGGTTCACTGAAGCTTTCTTT. Protein: CASSRGQGFTEAFF. The chain recombines TRBV6-6 with TRBJ1-1, with 9 bases lining up with TRBD1. The CDR3 is made up of 14 amino acids. Germline assignment: CDR1 MNHNY and CDR2 SVGAGI (reference sequence). V lost 5 bases and J lost 4; bases outside the gene matches: 5.

The chain uses TRBV4-2 and TRBJ2-7; 11 positions match TRBD2. Germline trimming cut 8 bases from V and 5 bases from J; bases unmatched to any gene: 8. CDR3 length equals 14 residues. The germline CDR1 and CDR2 sequences are LGHNA and YNFKEQ. CDR3 DNA sequence: TGTGCCAGCGGTTCACTAGCGGGAGAAAACGAGCAGTACTTC. This encodes CASGSLAGENEQYF.

J is TRBJ2-7 and V is TRBV19; a possible D gene is TRBD1 (6 bases). Germline V lookup: CDR1 LNHDA, CDR2 SQIVND (reference sequence). V was clipped by 6 bases and J by 2 bases, with 8 bases between them. The length of the CDR3 is 12 residues. The CDR3 coding sequence is TGTGCCAGTAGCCCAGGGGCCTACGAGCAGTACTTC. It codes for CASSPGAYEQYF.

In this sample, this clone turned up once. V gene TRBV29-1 combines with J gene TRBJ2-2, with D perhaps being TRBD1 or TRBD2 (5 bases each). Germline V gene data show CDR1 as SQVTM and CDR2 as ANQGSEA. CDR3 length: 15 residues. V lost 6 bases, J lost 2 bases, and 16 bases lay in between. CDR3 nucleotide sequence: TGCAGCGTCATATTCCGGGACCACAACACCGGGGAGCTGTTTTTT. Its protein product is CSVIFRDHNTGELFF.

This clone was seen once. V gene TRBV6-5 combines with J gene TRBJ1-1; D not resolved. Germline values: CDR1 MNHEY, CDR2 SVGAGI. This CDR3 contains 14 residues. V lost 2 bases and J 3 bases, leaving 10 bases between the germline ends. The CDR3 nucleotides are TGTGCCAGCAGTTACGGGTCAAAAGACACTGAAGCTTTCTTT. It specifies CASSYGSKDTEAFF.

The genes are TRBV19 and TRBJ2-5, with D maybe TRBD2 (6 bases). Germline CDR1 LNHDA, CDR2 SQIVND (reference sequence). V was trimmed by 5 bases and J by 5 bases, leaving 21 bases between them. CDR3 length: 16 residues. The DNA for the CDR3 is TGTGCCAGTAGTCCCGGAGGGTGGGGTGGTGGGGAGACCCAGTACTTC. Translated: CASSPGGWGGGETQYF. The entire variable domain, with the rest obtained from reference TRBV19 and TRBJ2-5, is as follows: DGGITQSPKYLFRKEGQNVTLSCEQNLNHDAMYWYRQDPGQGLRLIYYSQIVNDFQKGDIAEGYSVSREKKESFPLTVTSAQKNPTAFYLCASSPGGWGGGETQYFGPGTRLLVL.

The chain carries TRBV27 and TRBJ2-1; 12 bases agree with TRBD2. Germline V CDR1 and CDR2: MNHEY, SMNVEV (reference sequence). This CDR3 has 16 residues. The V gene end was trimmed by 2 bases and the J gene end by 5 bases; junction bases not matched to a gene: 4. The CDR3 reads CASSLRLAGVNNEQFF. The CDR3 DNA follows: TGTGCCAGCAGTTTAAGACTAGCGGGAGTTAACAATGAGCAGTTCTTC.

The chain employs TRBV7-3 and TRBJ2-5; D remains unclear. CDR1 SGHTA and CDR2 FQGTGA come from the germline V gene. CDR3 size: 13 residues. V lost 2 bases and J 7 bases, leaving 11 bases between the germline ends. The CDR3 loop reads CASSLYDSATQYF. The CDR3 coding sequence is TGTGCCAGCAGCTTATACGACTCCGCGACCCAGTACTTC. Combining the CDR3 with reference TRBV7-3 and TRBJ2-5 gives the whole variable domain GAGVSQTPSNKVTEKGKYVELRCDPISGHTALYWYRQSLGQGPEFLIYFQGTGAADDSGLPNDRFFAVRPEGSVSTLKIQRTERGDSAVYLCASSLYDSATQYFGPGTRLLVL.

The chain carries TRBV4-1 and TRBJ2-5; D remains ambiguous. The V end was cut by 0 bases, the J end by 3 bases, with 14 bases between. In germline, CDR1 is MGHRA, CDR2 YSYEKL. This CDR3 spans 16 amino acids. Here the CDR3 DNA reads TGCGCCAGCAGCCAAGATTTGCAGCCGGGCGAAGAGACCCAGTACTTC. It codes for CASSQDLQPGEETQYF.